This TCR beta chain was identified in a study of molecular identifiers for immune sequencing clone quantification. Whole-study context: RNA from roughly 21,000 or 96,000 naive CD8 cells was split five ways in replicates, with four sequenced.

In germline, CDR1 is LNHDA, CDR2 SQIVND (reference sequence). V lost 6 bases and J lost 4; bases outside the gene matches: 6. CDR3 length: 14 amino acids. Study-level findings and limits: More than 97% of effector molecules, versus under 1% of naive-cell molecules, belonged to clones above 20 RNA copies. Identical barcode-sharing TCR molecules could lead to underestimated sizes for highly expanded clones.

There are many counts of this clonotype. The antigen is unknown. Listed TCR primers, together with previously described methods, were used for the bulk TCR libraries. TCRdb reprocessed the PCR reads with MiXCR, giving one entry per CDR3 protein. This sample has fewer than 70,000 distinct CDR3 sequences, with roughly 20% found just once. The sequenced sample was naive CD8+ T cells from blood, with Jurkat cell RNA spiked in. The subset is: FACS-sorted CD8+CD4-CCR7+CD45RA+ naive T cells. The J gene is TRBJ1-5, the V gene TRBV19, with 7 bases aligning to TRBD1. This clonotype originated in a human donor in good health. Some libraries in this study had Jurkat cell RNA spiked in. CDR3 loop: CASSASQGNQPQHF. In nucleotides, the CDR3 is TGTGCCAGTAGCGCTTCACAGGGGAATCAGCCCCAGCATTTT.